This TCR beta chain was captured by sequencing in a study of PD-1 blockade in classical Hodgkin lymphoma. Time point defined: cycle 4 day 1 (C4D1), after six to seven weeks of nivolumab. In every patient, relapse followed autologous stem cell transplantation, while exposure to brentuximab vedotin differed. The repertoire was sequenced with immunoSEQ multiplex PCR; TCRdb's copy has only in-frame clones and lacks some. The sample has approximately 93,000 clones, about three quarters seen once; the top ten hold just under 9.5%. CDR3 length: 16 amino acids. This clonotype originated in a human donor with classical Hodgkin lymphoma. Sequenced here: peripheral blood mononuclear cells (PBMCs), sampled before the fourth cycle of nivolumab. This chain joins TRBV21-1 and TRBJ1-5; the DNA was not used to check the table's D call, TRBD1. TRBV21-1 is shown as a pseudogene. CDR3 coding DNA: TGTGCCAGCAGCAAAGTAAGGACAGGGATCAATCAGCCCCAGCATTTT. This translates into CASSKVRTGINQPQHF.